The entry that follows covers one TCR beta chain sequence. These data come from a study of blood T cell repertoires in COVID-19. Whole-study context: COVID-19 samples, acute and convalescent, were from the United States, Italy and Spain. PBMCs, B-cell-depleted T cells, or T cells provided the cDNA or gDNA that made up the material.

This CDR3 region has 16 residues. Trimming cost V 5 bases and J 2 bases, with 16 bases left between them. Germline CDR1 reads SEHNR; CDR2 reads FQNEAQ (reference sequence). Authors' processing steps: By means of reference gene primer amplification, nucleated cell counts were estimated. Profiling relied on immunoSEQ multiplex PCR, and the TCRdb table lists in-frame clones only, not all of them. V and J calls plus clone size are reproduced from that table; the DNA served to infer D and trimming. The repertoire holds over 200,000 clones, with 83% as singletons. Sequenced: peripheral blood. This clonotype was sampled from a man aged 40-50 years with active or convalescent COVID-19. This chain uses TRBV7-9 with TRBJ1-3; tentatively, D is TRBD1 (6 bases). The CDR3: CASSQGGILAGNTIYF. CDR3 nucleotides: TGTGCCAGCAGCCAAGGGGGAATCCTGGCTGGAAACACCATATATTTT.